One sample yielded the 29 T cell receptor beta chains listed below, sequenced in a study of shared clonotypes between healthy human individuals. Produced via immunoSEQ multiplex PCR; TCRdb's table is partial and in-frame only. The sample lists under 600,000 clones; around 80% were seen once. The sequencing sample was made of PBMCs. The receptors shown here come from a woman aged 35 to 49 in good health. Some clones in this sample may be carry-over from other donors' samples.

This clone was seen just once. A much bigger clone sits one base away, suggesting this may be a read error. Distinct nucleotide sequences in the sample also encode this CDR3. The chain employs TRBV5-1 and TRBJ2-3; D remains unclear. V lost 4 bases, J lost 0 bases, and 3 bases lay in between. Germline V gene lookup returns CDR1 SGHRS and CDR2 YFSETQ. The CDR3 has 12 residues. The CDR3 coding sequence is TGCGCCAGCAGCCCTAGCACAGATACGCAGTATTTT. It yields the protein CASSPSTDTQYF.

The chain uses TRBV14 and TRBJ2-3; D may be TRBD1 or TRBD2 (5 bases each). The germline V and J ends were trimmed by 1 base and 0 bases, with 14 bases remaining between them. This CDR3 is built from 17 residues. The germline gives CDR1 SGHDN, CDR2 FVKESK. The CDR3, as DNA: TGTGCCAGCAGCCAAGGGGGCGGACTTGGGAGCACAGATACGCAGTATTTT. Its translation is CASSQGGGLGSTDTQYF. The full variable domain, with the rest looked up from reference TRBV14 and TRBJ2-3, is EAGVTQFPSHSVIEKGQTVTLRCDPISGHDNLYWYRRVMGKEIKFLLHFVKESKQDESGMPNNRFLAERTGGTYSTLKVQPAELEDSGVYFCASSQGGGLGSTDTQYFGPGTRLTVL.

The V gene is TRBV5-1, the J gene TRBJ2-3; no definite D call. Germline CDR1 SGHRS, CDR2 YFSETQ. The CDR3 runs to 13 residues. Trimming removed 1 base from V and 3 bases from J, with 6 bases in between. The CDR3 region has the DNA TGCGCCAGCAGCTTGTACGAGACAGATACGCAGTATTTT. It yields the protein CASSLYETDTQYF.

This clone came up a few times. Other DNA sequences within the sample encode an identical CDR3. V usage is TRBV29-1 and J usage is TRBJ1-1; D unclear. V gave up 4 bases and J gave up 0 bases, with 3 bases separating them. This CDR3 region has 11 residues. Germline V lookup: CDR1 SQVTM, CDR2 ANQGSEA. This chain's CDR3 is CSVGLNTEAFF. CDR3 coding DNA: TGCAGCGTTGGCCTGAACACTGAAGCTTTCTTT.

Regarding this clone: The junction departs from the called germline gene at one end, perhaps through a read error. At the DNA level, this CDR3 is encoded by other sequences in the same sample as well. This chain links TRBV6-5 with TRBJ1-4; 9 bases are a match to TRBD1. The CDR3 extends over 14 amino acids. The germline gives CDR1 MNHEY, CDR2 SVGAGI. In nucleotides, the CDR3 is TGTGCCAGTAGTTACAGGGGGCGAAATGAAAAACTGTTTTTT. It is translated as CASSYRGRNEKLFF.

Note on this clone: One base separates it from a far larger clone, so it is likely a read error. CDR3 DNA sequence: TGTGCCTGGACCAGGCAGAATGACAGTGAAGCTTTCTTT. Translating gives CAWTRQNDSEAFF. The chain combines TRBV30 with TRBJ1-1; possibly TRBD1 for D (5 bases). The CDR3 consists of 13 residues. Trimming removed 4 bases from V and 7 bases from J, with 16 bases in between. Germline V gene sequence: CDR1 GTSNPN, CDR2 SVGIG (reference sequence).

V gene TRBV19 combines with J gene TRBJ1-5; unclear D gene. Trimming took 5 bases from V and 5 from J, leaving 10 bases between them. The germline gives CDR1 LNHDA, CDR2 SQIVND (reference sequence). The length of the CDR3 is 13 residues. CDR3 bases: TGTGCCAGTAGTGCTCAAAGGGATCAGCCCCAGCATTTT. This codes for CASSAQRDQPQHF.

The J gene is TRBJ2-7, the V gene TRBV29-1; 9 bases map to TRBD1. The CDR3 is 15 residues long. The J segment lost 6 bases and the V segment lost 5 bases, leaving 14 bases of the junction unmatched. From germline, CDR1 is SQVTM and CDR2 ANQGSEA. In DNA, the CDR3 is TGCAGCGTTAAGCCAATACAGGGGGCGCTTGGCGAGCAGTACTTC. Its protein product is CSVKPIQGALGEQYF.

In DNA, the CDR3 is TGTGCCAGCAGCTTGGAGGACGGCAGGGGGCGTGGGTATGGCTACACCTTC. Its protein product is CASSLEDGRGRGYGYTF. The chain is built from TRBV5-6 and TRBJ1-2; TRBD1 matches at 8 bases. CDR3 size: 17 residues. CDR1 is SGHDT and CDR2 is YYEEEE in the germline V gene. J lost 5 bases, V lost 0 bases, and 12 bases had no gene match. Combining the CDR3 with reference TRBV5-6 and TRBJ1-2 gives the whole variable domain DAGVTQSPTHLIKTRGQQVTLRCSPKSGHDTVSWYQQALGQGPQFIFQYYEEEERQRGNFPDRFSGHQFPNYSSELNVNALLLGDSALYLCASSLEDGRGRGYGYTFGSGTRLTVV.

This clone was counted a few times. The CDR3 region is CASSFGETNEKLFF. The CDR3 DNA reads as TGCGCCAGCAGCTTCGGAGAGACTAATGAAAAACTGTTTTTT. The chain uses TRBV5-1 and TRBJ1-4; D not resolved. CDR3 size: 14 residues. CDR1 is SGHRS, CDR2 YFSETQ, per germline. The V and J ends lost 2 bases and 2 bases respectively, with 7 bases between them.

The J gene is TRBJ2-7, the V gene TRBV7-2, with a possible D match to TRBD2 (5 bases). Germline V gives CDR1 SGHTA, CDR2 FQGNSA. The CDR3 covers 14 residues. V gave up 1 base and J gave up 6 bases, with 13 bases separating them. This chain's CDR3 is CASSLGPAAGEQYF. The DNA of the CDR3 is TGTGCCAGCAGCTTAGGTCCCGCGGCGGGCGAGCAGTACTTC.

CDR3 nucleotides: TGTGCCATCAGTGAGTCGGCCCGGGCTCCAACCTACAATGAGCAGTTCTTC. Its protein is CAISESARAPTYNEQFF. The J gene is TRBJ2-1, the V gene TRBV10-3, with D unresolved. CDR3 length: 17 amino acids. Germline loops: CDR1 ENHRY, CDR2 SYGVKD. Trimming left V 0 bases short and J 2 bases short, with 14 bases between.

This chain links TRBV6-5 with TRBJ2-1; 9 nucleotides match TRBD2. CDR3 size: 14 residues. Trimming removed 10 bases from V and 4 bases from J; junction bases left unmatched: 8. Germline V CDR1 and CDR2: MNHEY, SVGAGI. CDR3 in DNA: TGTGCCACCGGCCGACTAGCGGAATACAATGAGCAGTTCTTC. It specifies CATGRLAEYNEQFF.

This clone was recorded a few times. The CDR3: CASSLRTGFLVYEQYF. Written as DNA, the CDR3 is TGTGCCAGCAGCTTGCGGACAGGGTTTCTCGTGTACGAGCAGTACTTC. The V gene is TRBV5-6, the J gene TRBJ2-7; 8 bases align to TRBD1. Trimming cost V 1 base and J 4 bases; bases outside gene matches: 10. There are 16 residues in the CDR3. Germline CDR1 is SGHDT and CDR2 is YYEEEE.

The chain recombines TRBV28 with TRBJ1-5; possibly TRBD1 for D (5 bases). The CDR3 covers 20 residues. Germline assignment: CDR1 MDHEN and CDR2 SYDVKM. The V end lost 7 bases, the J end lost 0 bases, and 28 bases lay between the germline ends. CDR3: CASTRLDLNRAGSSNQPQHF. The DNA of the CDR3 is TGTGCCAGCACCCGGCTCGATCTAAATCGGGCAGGGAGTAGCAATCAGCCCCAGCATTTT.

This clone has only a few counts. The rearrangement links TRBV12-5 to TRBJ2-1; D may be TRBD1 or TRBD2 (5 bases each). With 5 bases removed from V and 8 bases from J, the gap between germline ends came to 16 bases. The CDR3 is 14 residues long. Per the germline V gene, CDR1 is LGHNT and CDR2 is FRNRAP. As DNA, the CDR3 is TGTGCTAGTGGTCCAGGGACGGGTAGCGATGAGCAGTTCTTC. Its protein product is CASGPGTGSDEQFF.

CDR3 in DNA: TGTGCCAGCAGCCCAATACGGGGCGCGACAGGGGTTTTGTACGAGCAGTACTTC. Its translation: CASSPIRGATGVLYEQYF. The chain carries TRBV11-2 and TRBJ2-5, with 8 nucleotides matching TRBD1. The J call may be wrong; the DNA end is better matched by TRBJ2-7. The CDR3 contains 18 residues. Germline CDR1 reads SGHAT; CDR2 reads FQNNGV.

The gene calls are TRBV7-9 and TRBJ2-5; D ambiguous. With 5 bases removed from V and 0 bases from J, the gap between germline ends came to 7 bases. This CDR3 region has 13 residues. CDR1 SEHNR and CDR2 FQNEAQ come from the germline V gene (reference sequence). CDR3 protein: CASSILHQETQYF. The CDR3 bases are TGTGCCAGCAGCATCCTGCACCAAGAGACCCAGTACTTC.

In the case of this clone: A far larger clone lies a single base away; this is likely a read error. The chain combines TRBV5-1 with TRBJ2-5; 9 nucleotides align to TRBD2. The CDR3 loop spans 13 amino acids. From germline, CDR1 is SGHRS and CDR2 YFSETQ. Trimming at V came to 7 bases and at J to 7 bases, leaving 8 bases not matched to a gene. DNA for the CDR3: TGCGCCAGCGGGGAAGGCGGGAGGGGGACCCAGTACTTC. Translation: CASGEGGRGTQYF. The full variable domain, completed using reference TRBV5-1 and TRBJ2-5, is KAGVTQTPRYLIKTRGQQVTLSCSPISGHRSVSWYQQTPGQGLQFLFEYFSETQRNKGNFPGRFSGRQFSNSRSEMNVSTLELGDSALYLCASGEGGRGTQYFGPGTRLLVL.

The table lists this clone with many counts. The V and J genes are TRBV4-1 and TRBJ2-1; 9 positions match TRBD2. The CDR3 totals 17 residues. V shed 6 bases and J 0 bases; nucleotides not matched to a gene: 9. Germline values: CDR1 MGHRA, CDR2 YSYEKL. CDR3 coding DNA: TGCGCCAGCAGTCTGCGGGAGGGCCAGTTCTCCTACAATGAGCAGTTCTTC. Its protein is CASSLREGQFSYNEQFF.

This chain links TRBV5-6 with TRBJ2-2; 10 bases map to TRBD1. This CDR3 comprises 15 residues. Looked up from germline, CDR1 is SGHDT and CDR2 is YYEEEE. Trimming at V came to 3 bases and at J to 7 bases, leaving 6 bases not matched to a gene. Here the CDR3 reads CASSSGQGDDGELFF. The CDR3 bases are TGTGCCAGCAGCTCCGGACAGGGGGATGACGGGGAGCTGTTTTTT.

This chain joins TRBV5-4 and TRBJ2-1; D is unresolved. This CDR3 is 13 amino acids long. Looked up from germline, CDR1 is SGHNT and CDR2 is YYREEE (reference sequence). V lost 2 bases and J 5 bases, leaving 8 bases between the germline ends. The CDR3 reads CASSFVGNNEQFF. The CDR3 region has the DNA TGTGCCAGCAGCTTCGTAGGGAACAATGAGCAGTTCTTC.

To note about this clone: Other DNA sequences in this sample translate to the same CDR3. V gene TRBV29-1 combines with J gene TRBJ1-1; tentative D call: TRBD1 (5 bases). The V gene lost 0 bases and the J gene lost 1 base, with 6 bases spanning the gap. The germline gives CDR1 SQVTM, CDR2 ANQGSEA. The CDR3 is 13 residues long. CDR3 region: CSVEEGGNTEAFF. In DNA form, the CDR3 reads TGCAGCGTTGAAGAGGGGGGGAACACTGAAGCTTTCTTT.

CDR3 bases: TGTGCCTGGAGTGAGGCAGGGCAAGCTTTCTTT. Protein product: CAWSEAGQAFF. The rearrangement uses TRBV30 and TRBJ1-1, with D possibly being TRBD1 (5 bases). This CDR3 is 11 amino acids long. Trimming took 1 base from V and 9 from J, leaving 9 bases between them. Germline-derived CDR1 and CDR2 are GTSNPN and SVGIG (reference sequence).

This sequence joins TRBV7-9 and TRBJ2-6; no clear D gene. This CDR3 is 13 amino acids long. V was trimmed by 0 bases and J by 3 bases, leaving 0 bases between them. Germline V gene sequence: CDR1 SEHNR, CDR2 FQNEAQ (reference sequence). The CDR3 loop reads CASSLAGANVLTF. The CDR3 DNA reads TGTGCCAGCAGCTTAGCTGGGGCCAACGTCCTGACTTTC. The full variable domain, in which reference TRBV7-9 and TRBJ2-6 provide the parts outside the CDR3, is DTGVSQNPRHKITKRGQNVTFRCDPISEHNRLYWYRQTLGQGPEFLTYFQNEAQLEKSRLLSDRFSAERPKGSFSTLEIQRTEQGDSAMYLCASSLAGANVLTFGAGSRLTVL.

This clone has ten or more counts. CDR3 sequence (DNA): TGTGCCAGCAGTCGCGGGTACTCTGGAAACACCATATATTTT. Translating it yields CASSRGYSGNTIYF. The chain recombines TRBV2 with TRBJ1-3; D unresolved. Germline V gives CDR1 SNHLY, CDR2 FYNNEI. CDR3 length: 14 residues. Trimming took off 5 bases at V and 0 bases at J, with 8 bases between the two ends.

This clone was counted only a few times. The CDR3: CASSVQDRTEYSPLHF. In DNA, the CDR3 is TGTGCCAGCAGCGTTCAGGACAGAACCGAATATTCACCCCTCCACTTT. The chain carries TRBV9 and TRBJ1-6; tentative D call: TRBD1 (6 bases). The CDR3 covers 16 residues. Germline CDR1 and CDR2: SGDLS and YYNGEE. Between the trimmed V and J ends, which lost 2 bases and 8 bases, there was a span of 17 bases. The full variable domain, with the rest looked up from reference TRBV9 and TRBJ1-6, is DSGVTQTPKHLITATGQRVTLRCSPRSGDLSVYWYQQSLDQGLQFLIQYYNGEERAKGNILERFSAQQFPDLHSELNLSSLELGDSALYFCASSVQDRTEYSPLHFGNGTRLTVT.

The genes are TRBV27 and TRBJ2-1; D not certain. Germline CDR1 and CDR2: MNHEY and SMNVEV (reference sequence). Trimming cost V 5 bases and J 7 bases, with 15 bases left between them. The CDR3 runs 14 residues. CDR3 sequence: CASSPRRLANEQFF. CDR3 nucleotides: TGTGCCAGCAGTCCCCGTCGTCTGGCAAATGAGCAGTTCTTC.

Many counts were recorded for this clone. The CDR3: CASSPSGTGIQSSYNEQFF. For the CDR3, the DNA is TGCGCCAGCAGCCCTTCCGGGACAGGGATTCAGTCCTCCTACAATGAGCAGTTCTTC. The V gene is TRBV5-1, the J gene TRBJ2-1; 9 bases are shared with TRBD1. This CDR3 contains 19 residues. J was trimmed by 0 bases and V by 4 bases; bases with no gene match: 14. Germline V lookup: CDR1 SGHRS, CDR2 YFSETQ.